The 22 T cell receptor beta chains given below trace back to one sample, sequenced in a study of circulating and synovial CD4+ cells in juvenile arthritis. Method: immunoSEQ multiplex PCR; TCRdb's copy keeps in-frame clones and lacks some. The top ten clones hold around 0.15% of a sample with about 33,000 clones, around 96% of them seen once. The specimen was CD4+ T cells from blood. These receptors all come from a human donor with juvenile idiopathic arthritis.

The V and J genes are TRBV7-9 and TRBJ2-7; no clear D gene. Trimming removed 5 bases at V and 3 bases at J, with 14 bases between. Germline V lookup: CDR1 SEHNR, CDR2 FQNEAQ (reference sequence). This CDR3 comprises 14 residues. DNA for the CDR3: TGTGCCAGCAGCAATGGTAGCCCGAACTACGAGCAGTACTTC. Encoded protein: CASSNGSPNYEQYF.

The genes are TRBV14 and TRBJ2-3; D might be TRBD1 (7 bases). Deletions cut 0 bases from V and 4 bases from J, with 23 bases between. In germline, CDR1 is SGHDN, CDR2 FVKESK. This CDR3 is built from 19 residues. CDR3 sequence reads: CASSQDRFRETGLADTQYF. The CDR3 DNA reads as TGTGCCAGCAGCCAAGATAGGTTTCGGGAGACAGGGCTGGCAGATACGCAGTATTTT.

The rearrangement uses TRBV18 and TRBJ1-3, with 10 bases aligning to TRBD1. The CDR3 has 16 amino acids. V trimming: 0 bases; J trimming: 2 bases; junction bases outside the gene matches: 1. Germline assignment: CDR1 KGHSH and CDR2 LQKENI. Written as DNA, the CDR3 is TGTGCCAGCTCACCACCGGGACAGGGGACTGGAAACACCATATATTTT. It codes for CASSPPGQGTGNTIYF.

The chain joins TRBV20-1 to TRBJ1-5, with D hard to call. Germline V CDR1 and CDR2: DFQATT, SNEGSKA (reference sequence). The CDR3 runs 11 residues. Trimming pared 4 bases from V and 7 bases from J, leaving 8 bases between. The CDR3 reads CSAKVGQPQHF. The DNA of the CDR3 is TGCAGTGCTAAGGTGGGCCAGCCCCAGCATTTT.

The V call is TRBV5-8, the J call TRBJ2-1, with D possibly matching TRBD2 (6 bases). V was trimmed by 2 bases and J by 4 bases, leaving 25 bases between them. CDR1 is SGHTS and CDR2 is YDEGEE in the germline V gene. This CDR3 comprises 19 residues. CDR3 loop: CASSFLTGPAGLGYNEQFF. CDR3 sequence (DNA): TGTGCCAGCAGCTTTTTGACCGGGCCAGCGGGCCTGGGATACAATGAGCAGTTCTTC. Full variable domain (remainder filled in from reference TRBV5-8 and TRBJ2-1): EAGVTQSPTHLIKTRGQQATLRCSPISGHTSVYWYQQALGLGLQFLLWYDEGEERNRGNFPPRFSGRQFPNYSSELNVNALELEDSALYLCASSFLTGPAGLGYNEQFFGPGTRLTVL.

The V gene is TRBV10-2, the J gene TRBJ2-6; D is possibly TRBD1 (6 bases). Germline values: CDR1 WSHSY, CDR2 SAAADI. This CDR3 is built from 16 residues. Trimming took off 2 bases at V and 2 bases at J, with 10 bases between the two ends. The CDR3 DNA follows: TGCGCCAGCAGTGAGCTCAGGGGAACTGGGGCCAACGTCCTGACTTTC. Translation gives CASSELRGTGANVLTF.

CDR3 amino acids: CASRSRGAGANVLTF. The CDR3 bases are TGTGCCAGCAGATCCAGGGGTGCTGGGGCCAACGTCCTGACTTTC. The V and J genes are TRBV27 and TRBJ2-6; TRBD1 is a possible D gene (6 bases). The germline V gene has CDR1 MNHEY and CDR2 SMNVEV (reference sequence). The CDR3 has 15 amino acids. The germline V and J ends were trimmed by 6 bases and 2 bases, with 11 bases remaining between them.

The gene calls are TRBV28 and TRBJ1-3; D not certain. The germline V gene has CDR1 MDHEN and CDR2 SYDVKM. Deletions cut 5 bases from V and 4 bases from J, with 12 bases between. This CDR3 comprises 14 residues. CDR3: CASSEHPAGNTIYF. CDR3 nucleotides: TGTGCCAGCAGTGAGCACCCCGCAGGAAACACCATATATTTT.

The rearrangement uses TRBV7-2 and TRBJ1-2; D perhaps matches TRBD1 (5 bases). Looked up from germline, CDR1 is SGHTA and CDR2 is FQGNSA. There are 14 residues in the CDR3. Trimming cost V 3 bases and J 3 bases, with 11 bases left between them. The CDR3 DNA reads TGTGCCAGCAGCTTTTCTCAGGGCGACTATGGCTACACCTTC. Its translation is CASSFSQGDYGYTF. The full variable domain, rest sourced from reference TRBV7-2 and TRBJ1-2, is GAGVSQSPSNKVTEKGKDVELRCDPISGHTALYWYRQSLGQGLEFLIYFQGNSAPDKSGLPSDRFSAERTGGSVSTLTIQRTQQEDSAVYLCASSFSQGDYGYTFGSGTRLTVV.

The chain employs TRBV7-2 and TRBJ1-2, with 8 bases aligning to TRBD1. Germline values: CDR1 SGHTA, CDR2 FQGNSA. The length of the CDR3 is 14 residues. Losses at the gene ends were 7 bases for V and 1 base for J; bases not matched to a gene: 5. The CDR3, as DNA: TGTGCCAGCACCCGGACAGGGAGTAACTATGGCTACACCTTC. It codes for CASTRTGSNYGYTF. Based on the CDR3 plus reference TRBV7-2 and TRBJ1-2, the full variable domain is GAGVSQSPSNKVTEKGKDVELRCDPISGHTALYWYRQSLGQGLEFLIYFQGNSAPDKSGLPSDRFSAERTGGSVSTLTIQRTQQEDSAVYLCASTRTGSNYGYTFGSGTRLTVV.

The J gene is TRBJ2-3, the V gene TRBV10-2; 13 bases align to TRBD2. Germline V lookup: CDR1 WSHSY, CDR2 SAAADI. This CDR3 contains 14 residues. The J segment lost 7 bases and the V segment lost 6 bases, leaving 4 bases of the junction unmatched. The CDR3 DNA follows: TGCGCCAGCAGGGGACTAGCGGGACACAATACGCAGTATTTT. Translated: CASRGLAGHNTQYF.

V is TRBV7-2 and J is TRBJ2-3, with D possibly being TRBD1 (5 bases). V was cut by 5 bases and J by 7 bases, with 10 bases left in between. Germline values: CDR1 SGHTA, CDR2 FQGNSA. The CDR3 covers 12 residues. The CDR3 coding sequence is TGTGCCAGCAGCCTCAGGGTAAATACGCAGTATTTT. Its protein product is CASSLRVNTQYF.

The V call is TRBV6-1, the J call TRBJ2-1; D is unclear. The CDR3 covers 11 residues. Trimming cost V 3 bases and J 10 bases, with 7 bases left between them. The germline gives CDR1 MNHNS, CDR2 SASEGT. In nucleotides, the CDR3 is TGTGCCAGCAGTGAGGAGTGGGAGCAGTTCTTC. It translates to CASSEEWEQFF.

The chain recombines TRBV18 with TRBJ1-2, with TRBD1 matching 7 bases. The CDR3 has 14 residues. V shed 8 bases and J 2 bases; nucleotides not matched to a gene: 8. CDR1 and CDR2 (germline): KGHSH, LQKENI. The CDR3 loop is CASARDSNNYGYTF. Written as DNA, the CDR3 is TGTGCCAGCGCCCGGGACAGCAACAACTATGGCTACACCTTC. Supplemented by reference TRBV18 and TRBJ1-2, the full variable domain reads NAGVMQNPRHLVRRRGQEARLRCSPMKGHSHVYWYRQLPEEGLKFMVYLQKENIIDESGMPKERFSAEFPKEGPSILRIQQVVRGDSAAYFCASARDSNNYGYTFGSGTRLTVV.

The chain combines TRBV9 with TRBJ2-1; TRBD2 agrees at 16 bases. Germline CDR1 is SGDLS and CDR2 is YYNGEE. CDR3 length equals 19 residues. V gave up 0 bases and J gave up 6 bases; unmatched junction bases: 9. The CDR3: CASSVAPGLAGGPGNEQFF. In DNA, the CDR3 is TGTGCCAGCAGCGTAGCCCCGGGACTAGCGGGGGGGCCTGGCAATGAGCAGTTCTTC.

The V gene is TRBV7-9, the J gene TRBJ2-4; D unresolved. CDR1 and CDR2 from the germline V gene are SEHNR and FQNEAQ (reference sequence). Trimming took off 3 bases at V and 12 bases at J, with 9 bases between the two ends. The CDR3 is made up of 11 amino acids. In nucleotides, the CDR3 is TGTGCCAGCAGCTTTGAGGAGCCTCAGTACTTC. Its protein is CASSFEEPQYF.

The CDR3 sequence is CASSPEGSSWYNEQFF. The CDR3 region has the DNA TGTGCCAGCTCACCAGAGGGCTCATCGTGGTACAATGAGCAGTTCTTC. The chain is built from TRBV18 and TRBJ2-1; perhaps TRBD2 as D (5 bases). Per the germline V gene, CDR1 is KGHSH and CDR2 is LQKENI. This CDR3 comprises 16 residues. Trimming stripped 2 bases from V and 4 bases from J, with 15 bases between.

This chain links TRBV6-5 with TRBJ2-5; tentatively, D is TRBD1 (6 bases). The J call may not be correct, given that the DNA end is closer to TRBJ2-7. This CDR3 spans 14 amino acids. The germline V gene has CDR1 MNHEY and CDR2 SVGAGI. CDR3 sequence (DNA): TGTGCCAGCAGCCTCGCCAGGGGTACCTACGAGCAGTACTTC. This codes for CASSLARGTYEQYF.

The chain employs TRBV7-6 and TRBJ1-6; perhaps TRBD1 as D (5 bases). V shed 4 bases and J shed 3 bases, with 25 bases lying between them. CDR1 is SGHVS and CDR2 is FNYEAQ in the germline V gene. The CDR3 has 20 residues. This CDR3 is CASSSSPGREYSVYNSPLHF. The CDR3 DNA sequence: TGTGCCAGCAGCTCGAGCCCGGGACGGGAGTATTCCGTCTATAATTCACCCCTCCACTTT.

The rearrangement links TRBV9 to TRBJ2-7, with no clear D. V lost 0 bases, J lost 2 bases, and 9 bases lay in between. The germline CDR1 and CDR2 sequences are SGDLS and YYNGEE. This CDR3 comprises 14 residues. The CDR3 reads CASSVGGRTYEQYF. The CDR3 DNA reads as TGTGCCAGCAGCGTAGGTGGCAGGACCTACGAGCAGTACTTC.

The chain is built from TRBV5-1 and TRBJ1-2, with 8 positions matching TRBD1. With 3 bases clipped from V and 3 bases from J, the junction kept 1 base outside the gene matches. Germline V gives CDR1 SGHRS, CDR2 YFSETQ. The CDR3 is 13 residues long. The CDR3 coding sequence is TGCGCCAGCAGCTCGGGACAGGACTATGGCTACACCTTC. Translated, it gives CASSSGQDYGYTF.

J is TRBJ1-4 and V is TRBV6-5; the match to TRBD1 covers 7 bases. The V gene end was trimmed by 6 bases and the J gene end by 6 bases; junction bases not matched to a gene: 10. The CDR3 length is 15 residues. The germline CDR1 and CDR2 sequences are MNHEY and SVGAGI. The CDR3 reads CASRPDRNVDEKLFF. The DNA of the CDR3 is TGTGCCAGCAGGCCGGACAGGAATGTTGATGAAAAACTGTTTTTT.